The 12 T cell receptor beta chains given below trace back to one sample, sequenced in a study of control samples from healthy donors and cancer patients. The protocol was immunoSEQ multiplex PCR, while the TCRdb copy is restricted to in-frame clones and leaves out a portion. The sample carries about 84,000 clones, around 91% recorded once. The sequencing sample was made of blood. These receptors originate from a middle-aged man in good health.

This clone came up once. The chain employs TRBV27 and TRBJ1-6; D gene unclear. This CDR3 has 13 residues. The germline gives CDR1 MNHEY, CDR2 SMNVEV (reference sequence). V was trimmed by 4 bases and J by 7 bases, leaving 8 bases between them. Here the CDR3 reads CASSSMYNSPLHF. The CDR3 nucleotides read TGTGCCAGCAGTTCTATGTACAATTCACCCCTCCACTTT.

The CDR3 spells CSGWDRGAEAFF. As DNA, the CDR3 is TGCAGCGGCTGGGACAGGGGGGCTGAAGCTTTCTTT. The rearrangement links TRBV29-1 to TRBJ1-1; 11 bases fit TRBD1. V shed 7 bases and J 6 bases; nucleotides not matched to a gene: 4. Per germline, CDR1 SQVTM and CDR2 ANQGSEA. This CDR3 has 12 amino acids.

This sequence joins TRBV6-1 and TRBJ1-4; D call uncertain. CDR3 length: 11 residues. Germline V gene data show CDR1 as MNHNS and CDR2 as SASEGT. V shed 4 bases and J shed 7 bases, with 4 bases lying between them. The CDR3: CASSGAEKLFF. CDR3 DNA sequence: TGTGCCAGCAGTGGAGCTGAAAAACTGTTTTTT.

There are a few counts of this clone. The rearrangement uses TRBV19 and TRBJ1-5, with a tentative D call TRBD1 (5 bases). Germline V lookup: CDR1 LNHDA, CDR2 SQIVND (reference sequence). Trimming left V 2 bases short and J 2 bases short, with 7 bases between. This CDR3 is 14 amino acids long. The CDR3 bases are TGTGCCAGTAGTATAATGGGGGGCAATCAGCCCCAGCATTTT. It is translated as CASSIMGGNQPQHF.

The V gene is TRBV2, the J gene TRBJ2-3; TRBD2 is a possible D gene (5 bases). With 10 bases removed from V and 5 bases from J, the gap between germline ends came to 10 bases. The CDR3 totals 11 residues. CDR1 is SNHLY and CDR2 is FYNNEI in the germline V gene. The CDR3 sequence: CANDYGDTQYF. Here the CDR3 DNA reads TGTGCCAACGACTATGGAGATACGCAGTATTTT. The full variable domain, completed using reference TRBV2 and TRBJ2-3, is EPEVTQTPSHQVTQMGQEVILRCVPISNHLYFYWYRQILGQKVEFLVSFYNNEISEKSEIFDDQFSVERPDGSNFTLKIRSTKLEDSAMYFCANDYGDTQYFGPGTRLTVL.

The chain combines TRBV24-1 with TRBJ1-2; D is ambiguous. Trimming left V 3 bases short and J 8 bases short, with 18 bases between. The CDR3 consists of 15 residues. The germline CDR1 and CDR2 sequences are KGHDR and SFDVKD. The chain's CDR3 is CATSDRKDYSGGYTF. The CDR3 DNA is TGTGCCACCAGTGATAGAAAAGACTACTCGGGAGGCTACACCTTC.

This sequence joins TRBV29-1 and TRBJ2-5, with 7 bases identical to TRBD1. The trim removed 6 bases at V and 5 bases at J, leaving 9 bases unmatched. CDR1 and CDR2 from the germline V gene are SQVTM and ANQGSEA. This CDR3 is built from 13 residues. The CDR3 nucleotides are TGCAGCGTCCTAGGGGGCTCGAGGGAGACCCAGTACTTC. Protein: CSVLGGSRETQYF.

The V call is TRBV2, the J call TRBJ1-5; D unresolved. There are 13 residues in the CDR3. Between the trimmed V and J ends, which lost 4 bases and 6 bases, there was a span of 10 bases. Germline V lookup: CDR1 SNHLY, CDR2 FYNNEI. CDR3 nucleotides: TGTGCCAGCAGTGGCCCCCTTAGTCAGCCCCAGCATTTT. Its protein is CASSGPLSQPQHF.

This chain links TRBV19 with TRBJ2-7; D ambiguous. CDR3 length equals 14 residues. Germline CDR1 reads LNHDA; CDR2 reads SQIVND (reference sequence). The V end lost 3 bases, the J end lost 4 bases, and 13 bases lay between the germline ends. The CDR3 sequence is CASSIRGPQYEQYF. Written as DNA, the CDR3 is TGTGCCAGTAGTATTAGAGGTCCCCAATACGAGCAGTACTTC.

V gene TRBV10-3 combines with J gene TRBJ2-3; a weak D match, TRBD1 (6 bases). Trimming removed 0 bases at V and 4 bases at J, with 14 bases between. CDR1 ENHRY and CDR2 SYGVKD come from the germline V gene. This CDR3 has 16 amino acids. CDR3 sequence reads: CAISESQGLGADTQYF. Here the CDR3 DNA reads TGTGCCATCAGTGAGTCACAGGGCCTAGGGGCAGATACGCAGTATTTT.

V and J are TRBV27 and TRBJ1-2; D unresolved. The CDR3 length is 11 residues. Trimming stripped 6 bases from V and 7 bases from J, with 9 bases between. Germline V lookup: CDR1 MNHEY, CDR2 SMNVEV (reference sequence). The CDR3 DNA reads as TGTGCCAGCAGGGCGGACTCTGGCTACACCTTC. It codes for CASRADSGYTF.

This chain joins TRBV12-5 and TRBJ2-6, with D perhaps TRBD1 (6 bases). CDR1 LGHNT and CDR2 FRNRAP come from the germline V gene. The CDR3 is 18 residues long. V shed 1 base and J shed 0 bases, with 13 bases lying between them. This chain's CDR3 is CASGLDPTGSSGANVLTF. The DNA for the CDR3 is TGTGCTAGTGGTTTGGATCCGACAGGATCCTCTGGGGCCAACGTCCTGACTTTC.